The 21 T cell receptor beta chains below come from one sample, sequenced in a study of OX40 agonist ivuxolimab in advanced cancers. TCRdb's table, derived via immunoSEQ multiplex PCR, lists solely in-frame clones and lacks some. The table records approximately 68,000 clones, 92% of them present only once. The specimen comprised CD4+ or CD8+ T cells sorted from blood, sampled in a trial of the OX40 agonist ivuxolimab. All receptors derive from an adult with an advanced solid tumor such as melanoma, head and neck, liver or kidney cancer.

This chain joins TRBV9 and TRBJ1-1; weak D call: TRBD1 (6 bases). V lost 0 bases and J lost 5, with 17 bases in between. The CDR3 length is 16 residues. The V gene's germline CDR1 is SGDLS and CDR2 YYNGEE. The DNA of the CDR3 is TGTGCCAGCAGCGTAGGATGGGGGGGCGCCGGGACTGAAGCTTTCTTT. This gives the protein CASSVGWGGAGTEAFF. Drawing the rest from reference TRBV9 and TRBJ1-1, the complete variable domain is DSGVTQTPKHLITATGQRVTLRCSPRSGDLSVYWYQQSLDQGLQFLIQYYNGEERAKGNILERFSAQQFPDLHSELNLSSLELGDSALYFCASSVGWGGAGTEAFFGQGTRLTVV.

The DNA of the CDR3 is TGTGCCAGTAGTATAGAGGTTGGATACCTCGAGCCCCAGCATTTT. Its protein is CASSIEVGYLEPQHF. The chain joins TRBV19 to TRBJ1-5; D is uncertain. CDR3 length: 15 amino acids. The germline V gene has CDR1 LNHDA and CDR2 SQIVND (reference sequence). Trimming pared 0 bases from V and 8 bases from J, leaving 14 bases between. The full variable domain, rest sourced from reference TRBV19 and TRBJ1-5, is DGGITQSPKYLFRKEGQNVTLSCEQNLNHDAMYWYRQDPGQGLRLIYYSQIVNDFQKGDIAEGYSVSREKKESFPLTVTSAQKNPTAFYLCASSIEVGYLEPQHFGDGTRLSIL.

The chain has TRBV11-2 and TRBJ2-1; D gene uncertain. The CDR3 length is 12 residues. V was pared by 1 base and J by 8 bases, with 6 bases between. Per germline, CDR1 SGHAT and CDR2 FQNNGV. The CDR3 sequence is CASSLVPDEQFF. The DNA of the CDR3 is TGTGCCAGCAGCTTAGTCCCCGATGAGCAGTTCTTC.

The CDR3 spells CASSLRQSSNQPQHF. The CDR3 DNA is TGTGCCAGCAGTTTAAGACAGTCAAGCAATCAGCCCCAGCATTTT. The genes are TRBV27 and TRBJ1-5, with D maybe TRBD1 (5 bases). V dropped 2 bases and J dropped 1 base, with 9 bases sitting between them. The CDR3 has 15 residues. Germline values: CDR1 MNHEY, CDR2 SMNVEV (reference sequence).

The genes are TRBV5-4 and TRBJ2-3, with D tentatively TRBD1 or TRBD2 (6 bases each). Germline assignment: CDR1 SGHNT and CDR2 YYREEE (reference sequence). Trimming shortened V by 4 bases and J by 5 bases, and 14 bases separated the two germline ends. The CDR3 is made up of 14 amino acids. CDR3 region: CASSGGGPGDTQYF. The CDR3, as DNA: TGTGCCAGCAGCGGAGGGGGGCCGGGAGATACGCAGTATTTT.

The V gene is TRBV27, the J gene TRBJ2-7; unclear D gene. The V gene's germline CDR1 is MNHEY and CDR2 SMNVEV (reference sequence). This CDR3 is 13 amino acids long. Deletions cut 3 bases from V and 3 bases from J, with 9 bases between. The CDR3 sequence: CASSFGIYYEQYF. CDR3 nucleotide sequence: TGTGCCAGCAGTTTCGGCATTTACTACGAGCAGTACTTC.

The chain combines TRBV27 with TRBJ2-7; maybe TRBD1 (5 bases). The CDR3 has 16 amino acids. The V gene lost 3 bases and the J gene lost 2 bases, with 17 bases spanning the gap. The germline gives CDR1 MNHEY, CDR2 SMNVEV (reference sequence). The CDR3 sequence: CASSFGIPTDTYEQYF. CDR3 DNA sequence: TGTGCCAGCAGTTTTGGCATTCCGACAGATACCTACGAGCAGTACTTC.

In DNA form, the CDR3 reads TGCGCCAGCAGCTTTTCATCGGACAGGGTTAAGGACTATGGCTACACCTTC. This encodes CASSFSSDRVKDYGYTF. V is TRBV5-1 and J is TRBJ1-2; TRBD1 matches at 8 bases. The trim removed 2 bases at V and 3 bases at J, leaving 12 bases unmatched. In germline, CDR1 is SGHRS, CDR2 YFSETQ. The CDR3 has 17 amino acids.

Concerning this clone itself: Germline is not matched at one junction end, which may reflect a read error. V gene TRBV19 combines with J gene TRBJ1-4; no clear D gene. This CDR3 spans 14 amino acids. The V gene's germline CDR1 is LNHDA and CDR2 SQIVND (reference sequence). The CDR3 protein is CASRIVATNEKLFF. The CDR3 nucleotides read TGTGCCAGTAGAATAGTTGCAACTAATGAAAAACTGTTTTTT.

The gene calls are TRBV19 and TRBJ2-2; D is undetermined. Germline V gene lookup returns CDR1 LNHDA and CDR2 SQIVND (reference sequence). The V end was cut by 3 bases, the J end by 6 bases, with 17 bases between. This CDR3 has 16 residues. The CDR3 region is CASSMIRASYPGELFF. The CDR3, as DNA: TGTGCCAGTAGTATGATAAGGGCCTCGTATCCCGGGGAGCTGTTTTTT.

This chain uses TRBV27 with TRBJ1-2; D is ambiguous. Trimming removed 2 bases at V and 5 bases at J, with 9 bases between. The CDR3 runs 13 residues. Germline V gene sequence: CDR1 MNHEY, CDR2 SMNVEV (reference sequence). As DNA, the CDR3 is TGTGCCAGCAGTTTAGGGGAGACATATGGCTACACCTTC. This gives the protein CASSLGETYGYTF.

CDR3 protein: CASSLVPGTPSYEQYF. In nucleotides, the CDR3 is TGTGCCAGCAGCTTAGTTCCCGGGACACCATCCTACGAGCAGTACTTC. The V gene is TRBV7-9, the J gene TRBJ2-7; tentatively, D is TRBD1 (6 bases). The ends were cut back, 1 base at V and 1 base at J, with 14 bases in the middle. The CDR3 contains 16 residues. Germline CDR1 reads SEHNR; CDR2 reads FQNEAQ (reference sequence).

This chain joins TRBV13 and TRBJ1-3; unclear D gene. The V end was cut by 4 bases, the J end by 2 bases, with 12 bases between. The CDR3 covers 15 residues. Per germline, CDR1 PRHDT and CDR2 FYEKMQ (reference sequence). CDR3 nucleotide sequence: TGTGCCAGCAGCTACCGCGGGGAAACTGGAAACACCATATATTTT. This translates into CASSYRGETGNTIYF.

This clone was counted a few times. This chain connects TRBV7-8 to TRBJ1-4; 9 nucleotides match TRBD1. CDR1 is SGHVS and CDR2 is FQNEAQ in the germline V gene. This CDR3 comprises 17 residues. The V gene end was trimmed by 2 bases and the J gene end by 7 bases; junction bases not matched to a gene: 11. CDR3 in amino acids: CASSLFPRGTGSEKLFF. The CDR3 coding sequence is TGTGCCAGCAGCTTATTCCCGCGCGGGACAGGGAGTGAAAAACTGTTTTTT. The complete variable domain, with remaining parts taken from reference TRBV7-8 and TRBJ1-4, reads GAGVSQSPRYKVAKRGQDVALRCDPISGHVSLFWYQQALGQGPEFLTYFQNEAQLDKSGLPSDRFFAERPEGSVSTLKIQRTQQEDSAVYLCASSLFPRGTGSEKLFFGSGTQLSVL.

The V gene is TRBV27, the J gene TRBJ1-6; D gene unclear. Trimming removed 9 bases from V and 2 bases from J, with 11 bases in between. The CDR3 consists of 14 residues. Germline-derived CDR1 and CDR2 are MNHEY and SMNVEV (reference sequence). The CDR3 sequence is CARRFVTYNSPLHF. The DNA of the CDR3 is TGTGCCAGAAGATTCGTAACCTATAATTCACCCCTCCACTTT.

This chain connects TRBV13 to TRBJ2-7; 9 bases match TRBD2. The CDR3 is 18 residues long. V dropped 4 bases and J dropped 2; count of bases not matched to a gene: 15. The germline V gene has CDR1 PRHDT and CDR2 FYEKMQ (reference sequence). The CDR3 spells CASSSPLRVAGDPYEQYF. The CDR3 coding sequence is TGTGCCAGCAGCTCCCCCCTCCGGGTAGCGGGGGACCCCTACGAGCAGTACTTC. Variable domain in full (rest from reference TRBV13 and TRBJ2-7): AAGVIQSPRHLIKEKRETATLKCYPIPRHDTVYWYQQGPGQDPQFLISFYEKMQSDKGSIPDRFSAQQFSDYHSELNMSSLELGDSALYFCASSSPLRVAGDPYEQYFGPGTRLTVT.

J is TRBJ1-6 and V is TRBV18; 8 nucleotides align to TRBD1. Germline V gene data show CDR1 as KGHSH and CDR2 as LQKENI. This CDR3 is 15 amino acids long. V trimming: 4 bases; J trimming: 5 bases; junction bases outside the gene matches: 4. CDR3 sequence: CASSRPTGDNSPLHF. The CDR3, as DNA: TGTGCCAGCTCACGGCCGACAGGGGATAATTCACCCCTCCACTTT.

This clone was observed a single time. J is TRBJ1-3 and V is TRBV30; 8 bases line up with TRBD1. V shed 6 bases, J shed 4 bases, and the junction held 5 bases outside the gene matches. CDR1 is GTSNPN, CDR2 SVGIG, per germline (reference sequence). The CDR3 extends over 13 amino acids. CDR3 in DNA: TGTGCCTGTCTCAGGGGGCAAGGAAACACCATATATTTT. Translation: CACLRGQGNTIYF.

The J gene is TRBJ2-3, the V gene TRBV4-1, with D possibly being TRBD1 (6 bases). The CDR3 has 16 amino acids. Trimming pared 4 bases from V and 2 bases from J, leaving 16 bases between. Germline CDR1 and CDR2: MGHRA and YSYEKL. CDR3 sequence reads: CASSRIVDSPTDTQYF. The CDR3 DNA reads TGCGCCAGCAGCCGGATCGTGGACAGTCCCACAGATACGCAGTATTTT.

The V call is TRBV21-1, the J call TRBJ2-7. TRBV21-1 is listed as a pseudogene. The CDR3 runs 15 residues. CDR3 protein: CASSKVPLLGYEQYF. CDR3 sequence (DNA): TGTGCCAGCAGCAAAGTTCCCCTTCTGGGGTACGAGCAGTACTTC.

The chain recombines TRBV11-2 with TRBJ2-7; TRBD2 agrees at 7 bases. CDR1 and CDR2 from the germline V gene are SGHAT and FQNNGV. J gave up 3 bases and V 1 base, and 0 bases lay outside the gene matches. CDR3 length equals 13 residues. The CDR3 is CASSLGTSYEQYF. Written as DNA, the CDR3 is TGTGCCAGCAGCTTAGGGACTAGCTACGAGCAGTACTTC.